This is a list of T cell receptor beta chains from one sample in a study of neurological immune-mediated disorders. TCRdb called the 5' RACE reads again in MiXCR, with one record for every CDR3 protein. This table has 90,000 to 150,000 distinct CDR3 sequences, about 3.4% appearing once. The sequenced sample consisted of PBMCs. Receptors originate from a woman aged 30 to 39 with multiple sclerosis. CDR3s leave out the opening cysteine and the closing phenylalanine or tryptophan.

j_gene: TRBJ1-5; v_gene: TRBV6-2/TRBV6-3; CDR3aa: ASRIRAFHQPQH
j_gene: TRBJ2-1; v_gene: TRBV27; CDR3aa: ASSLIGTGAFKQF
j_gene: TRBJ2-1; v_gene: TRBV7-9; CDR3aa: ASSSGAPPWNNEQF
j_gene: TRBJ1-1; v_gene: TRBV7-2; CDR3aa: ASSQTRVTEAF
j_gene: TRBJ1-6; v_gene: TRBV15; CDR3aa: ATSRIAQGTAPLH
j_gene: TRBJ2-5; v_gene: TRBV29-1; CDR3aa: SVDPGLEETQY
j_gene: TRBJ1-1; v_gene: TRBV7-9; CDR3aa: ASSFLAIEAF
j_gene: TRBJ2-1; v_gene: TRBV5-1; CDR3aa: ASSLGLALNEQF
j_gene: TRBJ2-6; v_gene: TRBV5-1; CDR3aa: ARKEAGAGANVLT
j_gene: TRBJ2-5; v_gene: TRBV20-1; CDR3aa: SAETSGRIETQY
j_gene: TRBJ2-3; v_gene: TRBV20-1; CDR3aa: SARDSNSGQGHDTQY
j_gene: TRBJ1-2; v_gene: TRBV20-1; CDR3aa: SARSGTEFYGYT
j_gene: TRBJ2-1; v_gene: TRBV3-1; CDR3aa: ASSAYRIRSGSVNEQF
j_gene: TRBJ2-3; v_gene: TRBV20-1; CDR3aa: SARQGQGTDTQY
j_gene: TRBJ2-2; v_gene: TRBV29-1; CDR3aa: SVEEGPIPGELF
j_gene: TRBJ1-1; v_gene: TRBV6-1; CDR3aa: ASIRVGGTEAF
j_gene: TRBJ2-2; v_gene: TRBV5-5; CDR3aa: ASSDTGGPVGELF
j_gene: TRBJ2-3; v_gene: TRBV20-1; CDR3aa: SASGGGGDTQY
j_gene: TRBJ2-5; v_gene: TRBV4-1; CDR3aa: ASSQAVTTQETQY
j_gene: TRBJ2-7; v_gene: TRBV20-1; CDR3aa: SARRKGSYEQY
j_gene: TRBJ1-2; v_gene: TRBV6-5; CDR3aa: ASSYDRGHGYT
j_gene: TRBJ2-6; v_gene: TRBV9; CDR3aa: ASSVVSGANVLT